This TCR beta chain is drawn from a study of T cells in Graves' hyperthyroidism and ophthalmopathy. It was 8 to 10 ml of fresh peripheral blood that supplied the PBMCs. What was amplified from RNA transcripts were TCR beta CDR3 regions. A first-round RT-PCR of the TCR CDR3 used the HTBI primer set. One entry per CDR3 protein, called by TCRdb with MiXCR from the multiplex PCR reads. There are 800,000 or so distinct CDR3 sequences in the sample; 38% occur only once, and 8.9% lies in the top ten. Study-wide results and limits: The model's output predicted ophthalmopathy at a median of roughly 6.9 months prior to onset.

To note about this clonotype: Its target is unknown.

The clonotype was recovered from a man aged 18-30 years with Graves' hyperthyroidism. The sequencing sample was made of blood.

DNA for the CDR3: TGCAGCGTTGAAGATGCGGAGCCAGAAGCTTTCTTT. Its translation: CSVEDAEPEAFF. V is TRBV29-1 and J is TRBJ1-1, with D unclear. The CDR3 loop spans 12 amino acids. V gave up 0 bases and J gave up 8 bases, with 10 bases separating them. CDR1 is SQVTM and CDR2 is ANQGSEA in the germline V gene.